Below, one T cell receptor (beta chain) is given with its context. No antigen is known for it. This sample was included in a study of T cell responses to AZD1222 COVID-19 vaccine. Overall study findings and caveats: Baseline antibody screening turned up just six or seven seropositive AZD1222 recipients. Receipt of two AZD1222 doses was followed by a rise in Spike-specific TCR breadth and depth.

Profiling relied on immunoSEQ multiplex PCR, and the TCRdb table lists in-frame clones only, not all of them. This repertoire shows 130,000 to 150,000 clones, around 93% found once; its top ten account for under 2%. Germline CDR1 reads KGHSH; CDR2 reads LQKENI. This CDR3 is 14 amino acids long. Trimming at V came to 3 bases and at J to 2 bases, leaving 2 bases not matched to a gene. The rearrangement joins TRBV18 to TRBJ2-7; 9 positions agree with TRBD1. The sequence came from an adult in good health. Here the sequenced sample was peripheral blood, taken on day 0 of AZD1222 vaccination. Written as DNA, the CDR3 is TGTGCCAGCTCACCGGGGACAGGGACCTACGAGCAGTACTTC. As protein: CASSPGTGTYEQYF.